This paragraph covers one T cell receptor beta chain sequence. As yet, its antigen is unknown. This record belongs to a study of early T cells in non-severe SARS-CoV-2 infection. Study as a whole: With bulk RNA from unsorted whole blood as input, sequencing yielded unpaired chains. Findings and caveats of the study: There was a bias toward anti-spike CD8 responses in VDJdb matching, which missed private and CD4 specificities.

The CDR3 length is 16 residues. Germline trimming cut 2 bases from V and 8 bases from J; bases unmatched to any gene: 7. From germline, CDR1 is MNHNY and CDR2 SVGAGI (reference sequence). Individual cDNA molecules received unique molecular identifiers. TCRdb used MiXCR to reprocess the 5' RACE reads, holding one entry per CDR3 protein. Among about 49,000 distinct CDR3 sequences, approximately 12% were seen once, and the ten largest hold about 9.7%. Sequencing was carried out using whole blood. The J gene is TRBJ2-1, the V gene TRBV6-6, with 12 bases that match TRBD2. This sequence originates from an adult who was a healthcare worker with PCR-confirmed SARS-CoV-2 infection or an uninfected control (not recorded which). The CDR3 here is CASSYTASGGADEQFF. The CDR3 DNA is TGTGCCAGCAGTTACACGGCTAGCGGGGGGGCGGATGAGCAGTTCTTC.